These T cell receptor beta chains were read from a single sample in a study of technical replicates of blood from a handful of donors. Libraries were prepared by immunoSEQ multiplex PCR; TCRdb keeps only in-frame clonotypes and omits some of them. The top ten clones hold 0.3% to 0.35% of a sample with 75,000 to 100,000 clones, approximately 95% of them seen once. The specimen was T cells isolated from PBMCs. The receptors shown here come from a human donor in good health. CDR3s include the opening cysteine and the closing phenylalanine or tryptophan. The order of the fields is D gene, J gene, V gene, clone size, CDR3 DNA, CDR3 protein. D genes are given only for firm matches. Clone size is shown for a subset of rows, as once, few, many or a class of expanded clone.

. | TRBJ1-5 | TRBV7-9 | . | TGTGCCAGCAGCTTTTCGTCTGGGCCCGTGGAGCATTTT | CASSFSSGPVEHF
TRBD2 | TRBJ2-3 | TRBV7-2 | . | TGTGCCAGCAGCTTTGATAGCGGGCCCACAGATACGCAGTATTTT | CASSFDSGPTDTQYF
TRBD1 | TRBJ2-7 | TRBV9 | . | TGTGCCAGCAGCCCAGGGACAGGTGGTTCCTACGAGCAGTACTTC | CASSPGTGGSYEQYF
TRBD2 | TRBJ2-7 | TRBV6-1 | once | TGTGCCAGCAGTGAAGGCGGGGGTCCCCCATCCTACGAGCAGTACTTC | CASSEGGGPPSYEQYF
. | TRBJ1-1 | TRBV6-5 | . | TGTGCCAGCAGCGTGGGGGGGCCAAACACTGAAGCTTTCTTT | CASSVGGPNTEAFF
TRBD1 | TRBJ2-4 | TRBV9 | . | TGTGCCAGCAGCGTAGGTGAGGGGGCGGCCAAAAACATTCAGTACTTC | CASSVGEGAAKNIQYF
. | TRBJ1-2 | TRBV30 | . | TGTGCCTGGAGTGTACTTTCTAACTATGGCTACACCTTC | CAWSVLSNYGYTF
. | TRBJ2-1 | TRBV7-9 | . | TGTGCCAGCAAGGGAGAAGGATACAATGAGCAGTTCTTC | CASKGEGYNEQFF
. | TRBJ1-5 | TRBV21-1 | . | TGTGCCAGCAGTAGACAGATGGGAAGGTATCAGCCCCAGCATTTT | CASSRQMGRYQPQHF
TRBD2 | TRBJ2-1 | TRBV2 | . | TGTGCCAGCAGTAACACCGGGACTAGCGGGTCTTCCTACAATGAGCAGTTCTTC | CASSNTGTSGSSYNEQFF
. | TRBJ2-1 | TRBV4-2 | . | TGTGCCAGCAGCCAACCCGGTGGCCAGGGAAGCAATGAGCAGTTCTTC | CASSQPGGQGSNEQFF
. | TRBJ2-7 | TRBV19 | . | TGTGCCAGTAGTATAGTCGGAGGGGCCTACGAGCAGTACTTC | CASSIVGGAYEQYF
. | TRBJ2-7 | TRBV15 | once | TGTGCCACCAGCAGAGATCCAGGGCGAGGCGAGCAGTACTTC | CATSRDPGRGEQYF
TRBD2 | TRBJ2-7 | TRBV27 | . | TGTGCCAGCGGACTAGCGGGAGAGTCATACGAGCAGTACTTC | CASGLAGESYEQYF
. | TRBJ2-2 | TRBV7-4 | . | TGTGCCAGCAGCTTATCGGGGAAGGACACCGGGGAGCTGTTTTTT | CASSLSGKDTGELFF
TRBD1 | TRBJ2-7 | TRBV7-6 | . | TGTGCCAGCAGCTTAGGGGGGACAGGAACTTTCTACGAGCAGTACTTC | CASSLGGTGTFYEQYF
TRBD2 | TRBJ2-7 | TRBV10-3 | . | TGTGCCATCAGTGGGACAAGGACTAGCGGGAGCGAGCAGTACTTC | CAISGTRTSGSEQYF
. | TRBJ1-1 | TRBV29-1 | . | TGCAGCGCCATGACAGCGAACACTGAAGCTTTCTTT | CSAMTANTEAFF